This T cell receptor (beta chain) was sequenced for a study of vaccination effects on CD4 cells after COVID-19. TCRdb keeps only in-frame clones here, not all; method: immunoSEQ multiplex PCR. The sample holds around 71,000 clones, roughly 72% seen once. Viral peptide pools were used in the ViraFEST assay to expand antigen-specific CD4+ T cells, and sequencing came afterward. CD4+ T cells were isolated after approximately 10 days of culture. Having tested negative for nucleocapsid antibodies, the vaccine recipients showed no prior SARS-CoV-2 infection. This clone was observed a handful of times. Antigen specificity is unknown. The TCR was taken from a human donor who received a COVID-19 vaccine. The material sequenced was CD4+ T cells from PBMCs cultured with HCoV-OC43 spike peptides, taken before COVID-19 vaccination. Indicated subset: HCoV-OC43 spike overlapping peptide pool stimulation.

CDR3 DNA: TGTGCCAGCAGCGTTGAGGGTGAGCAGTTCTTC. It specifies CASSVEGEQFF. V and J are TRBV9 and TRBJ2-1; D is possibly TRBD2 (5 bases). This CDR3 has 11 residues. Germline lookup yields CDR1 SGDLS and CDR2 YYNGEE. Trimming left V 2 bases short and J 9 bases short, with 6 bases between.